This T cell receptor (beta chain) came from a study of identical twins listed by TCRdb under 2016. Concerning the study at large: TCR alpha and beta repertoires from monozygotic twins, unrelated adults of various ages and cord blood were deep-sequenced to test whether fetal clonotypes persist. To rule out contamination, the twin experiments were replicated at different times with different library preparation protocols.

The investigation overall reported the following: Compared with coincidental sharing between unrelated individuals, out-of-frame TCR alpha sequences shared between twins had an excess of sequences with low generation probability. Because the same donors could not be followed over many years, conclusions were based on cross-sectional statistical analysis. A weaker excess of twin sharing was found in beta out-of-frame sequences because the signal-to-noise ratio was lowered by fewer shared sequences. Zero-insertion analyses could be partly confounded by invariant T cells such as MAIT and iNKT, though diverse VJ usage argued against such confounding for most clonotypes. Abundant cord blood beta clonotypes had fewer insertions, young adult naive repertoires showed a similar but weaker trend, and memory repertoires showed no such trend. In monozygotic twins, out-of-frame TCR alpha sharing was systematically underestimated by recombination models, although the models agreed with sharing between unrelated individuals.

Every donor was a healthy Caucasian. The twin cohort consisted of three pairs of female monozygotic twins, all aged 18 to 29 years. Positive isolation kits from Invitrogen were used to isolate CD4+ and CD8+ T cell populations. Via the germline V gene (reference sequence), CDR1 is SEHNR and CDR2 FQNEAQ. The germline V and J ends show losses of 3 bases and 0 bases respectively, and no gene match explains 6 bases of the junction. Taken from cysteine to phenylalanine, the CDR3 has 17 residues. Only the CDR3 DNA is retained, 51 bases long and in frame from the first base. Receptors were amplified or captured by 5' RACE. The sequencer was an Illumina HiSeq 2000. Template switching added a universal primer binding site, and the final cDNA carried a unique molecular identifier that allowed TCR cDNA molecules to be counted accurately. First-strand cDNA for TCR alpha and beta chains was synthesized from specific primers in the conserved constant-segment region. To control for contamination, every cDNA library was double barcoded, receiving both a SMART-Mk sample barcode and Illumina barcodes. Two successive PCR steps introduced TruSeq adapter sequences along with Illumina sample barcodes. The TCR alpha and beta cDNA libraries were sequenced on the Illumina HiSeq platform using custom primers. The original pipeline was this. Raw reads were processed with MiGEC to extract unique molecular identifiers, and MiXCR was used to determine CDR3 positions. For each individual, recombination models were inferred using an EM algorithm with the repgenHMM and IGoR tools. Shared clonotypes were analyzed with the tcR package in R, and sharing was normalized by the product of cloneset sizes. To study raw recombination free of thymic and clonal selection effects, out-of-frame nonproductive sequences were analyzed. The public reads were reanalyzed by TCRdb: fastp trimming at Q25, MiXCR alignment, in-frame beta chains only. Rows are unified per CDR3 protein, each entry keeping the most common DNA and genes. In this record, the V and J calls reflect TCRdb's handling and not the investigators' own analysis. This sample gives more than 400,000 distinct CDR3 sequences in total; 13% to 15% of them show up just once. Together, the top ten hold roughly 0.43% of the sample.

About this clonotype: Which antigen it targets is not known. Base qualities are missing; no much larger clone stands one base away.

These records were also assigned to another study, of yellow fever vaccine responses in identical twins. From the second report: According to the authors, the vaccine-induced T cell response in identical twins seemed to be partly convergent and partly specific to each individual. Focusing on identical twins, the study followed the T cell clones that responded to the vaccine, and did so with precision.

The sequencing sample was made of CD4+ T cells sorted from blood. Recombination joined TRBV7-9 with TRBJ2-1, with 9 middle bases fitting TRBD2. The sequence derives from a woman in her late teens or twenties in good health. The DNA reads TGTGCCAGCAGCTTTCCTAGCGGGATGAGCTCCTACAATGAGCAGTTCTTC. It translates as CASSFPSGMSSYNEQFF.